The next 31 T cell receptor beta chains were all read from a single sample in a study of shared clonotypes between healthy human individuals (dated by TCRdb to between 2020 and 2021). Library construction relied on the immunoSEQ multiplex PCR assay. TCRdb obtained this table from immuneACCESS and retained in-frame rearrangements with V and J assigned. These tables miss some clones; where compared with another copy, unresolved V genes account for less than half of the shortfall, and the remainder is unexplained. The table for this sample lists just over 2,000,000 clones; approximately 94% of them were counted only once. The ten top clones hold more than 0.95% of the sample. For the CD8 naive samples, CD45RO-negative cells were positively selected for CCR7, yielding a CD45RA+CCR7+ population from which TemRA cells were excluded. Sequencing input: naive CD8+ T cells sorted from blood. The cell subset or site label for this specimen denotes: CD45RA+CCR7+. The receptors stem from a man younger than 35 in good health.

V is TRBV7-2 and J is TRBJ2-7; D possibly corresponds to TRBD2 (6 bases). Germline V gene lookup returns CDR1 SGHTA and CDR2 FQGNSA. V lost 6 bases to trimming and J lost 0 bases, with 12 bases between them. The CDR3 is 14 residues long. The CDR3 DNA sequence: TGTGCCAGCAGGGATCATAGCGGCTCCTACGAGCAGTACTTC. This translates into CASRDHSGSYEQYF.

The chain combines TRBV7-9 with TRBJ2-1; the D gene is possibly TRBD1 (5 bases). The CDR3 length is 16 residues. V dropped 1 base and J dropped 6 bases, with 16 bases sitting between them. The germline CDR1 and CDR2 sequences are SEHNR and FQNEAQ (reference sequence). CDR3 coding DNA: TGTGCCAGCAGCTTAGATAGGATAGGGGATAGCAATGAGCAGTTCTTC. Protein: CASSLDRIGDSNEQFF.

This chain connects TRBV6-5 to TRBJ2-1; perhaps TRBD2 as D (6 bases). V lost 2 bases to trimming and J lost 9 bases, with 14 bases between them. In germline, CDR1 is MNHEY, CDR2 SVGAGI. CDR3 length: 14 amino acids. CDR3 region: CASSYGEAIGEQFF. For the CDR3, the DNA is TGTGCCAGCAGTTACGGGGAGGCGATCGGTGAGCAGTTCTTC.

The chain recombines TRBV2 with TRBJ1-6; possible D gene TRBD1, 6 bases. Trimming pared 3 bases from V and 6 bases from J, leaving 18 bases between. Germline CDR1 and CDR2: SNHLY and FYNNEI. The CDR3 runs 17 residues. In DNA, the CDR3 is TGTGCCAGCAGTGACGATCTTGGGGGCAGGGCTAATTCACCCCTCCACTTT. Its protein is CASSDDLGGRANSPLHF.

This clone was detected a few times. This chain links TRBV10-3 with TRBJ1-2; D not resolved. With 7 bases removed from V and 4 bases from J, the gap between germline ends came to 13 bases. Per the germline V gene, CDR1 is ENHRY and CDR2 is SYGVKD. This CDR3 is built from 13 residues. CDR3 bases: TGTGCCATCAATAATAGGATACCCTATGGCTACACCTTC. It specifies CAINNRIPYGYTF.

This CDR3 is CASSSDGGYTDTQYF. In nucleotides, the CDR3 is TGTGCCAGCAGCTCGGACGGAGGATACACAGATACGCAGTATTTT. The chain uses TRBV5-6 and TRBJ2-3; TRBD2 is a possible D gene (5 bases). The V gene's germline CDR1 is SGHDT and CDR2 YYEEEE. Trimming cost V 3 bases and J 2 bases, with 13 bases left between them. The CDR3 covers 15 residues.

The rearrangement joins TRBV27 to TRBJ2-3, with D maybe TRBD2 (6 bases). The CDR3 loop spans 15 amino acids. Germline V gene sequence: CDR1 MNHEY, CDR2 SMNVEV (reference sequence). The germline V and J ends were trimmed by 6 bases and 8 bases, with 21 bases remaining between them. CDR3 residues: CASRAEGPLGSTQYF. The CDR3 DNA reads TGTGCCAGCAGGGCGGAGGGGCCCTTAGGGAGTACGCAGTATTTT.

Remarks on this clone: The sample has other DNA sequences that encode this CDR3 too. This chain links TRBV27 with TRBJ1-1; possible D gene TRBD1, 5 bases. Trimming removed 1 base at V and 1 base at J, with 7 bases between. From germline, CDR1 is MNHEY and CDR2 SMNVEV (reference sequence). The length of the CDR3 is 14 residues. The CDR3 is CASSLFGGNTEAFF. DNA of the CDR3: TGTGCCAGCAGTTTATTCGGGGGGAACACTGAAGCTTTCTTT.

The chain links TRBV6-1 to TRBJ1-6; D is unclear. CDR1 is MNHNS and CDR2 is SASEGT in the germline V gene. The CDR3 extends over 18 amino acids. V was shortened by 3 bases and J by 0 bases, with 15 bases between the two germline ends. In DNA form, the CDR3 reads TGTGCCAGCAGTGAGAACCACGTGCTGTTCTCCTATAATTCACCCCTCCACTTT. Translated, it gives CASSENHVLFSYNSPLHF.

The rearrangement uses TRBV21-1 and TRBJ2-2; no check of the table's D call, TRBD2, against the DNA was made. TRBV21-1 is described as a pseudogene. This CDR3 spans 21 amino acids. This CDR3 reads CASSTHNSGWDRDSNTGELFF. Written as DNA, the CDR3 is TGTGCCAGCAGTACTCATAATTCCGGGTGGGACCGGGACTCTAACACCGGGGAGCTGTTTTTT.

The chain uses TRBV25-1 and TRBJ1-5; a possible D gene is TRBD1 (6 bases). CDR1 and CDR2 from the germline V gene are MGHDK and SYGVNS. The CDR3 runs 14 residues. V shed 3 bases and J shed 6 bases, with 12 bases lying between them. The DNA for the CDR3 is TGTGCCAGCAGTGAGGGGGACAATATTCAGCCCCAGCATTTT. Translating it yields CASSEGDNIQPQHF.

This chain uses TRBV5-5 with TRBJ2-1, with TRBD2 identical over 8 bases. The length of the CDR3 is 17 residues. Germline V CDR1 and CDR2: SGHKS, YYEKEE (reference sequence). J lost 2 bases, V lost 0 bases, and 7 bases had no gene match. CDR3 region: CASSLGAGGLPYNEQFF. For the CDR3, the DNA is TGTGCCAGCAGCTTGGGGGCGGGAGGCCTCCCCTACAATGAGCAGTTCTTC.

The rearrangement uses TRBV4-1 and TRBJ1-2; D might be TRBD1 (6 bases). CDR3 length: 15 amino acids. The V gene's germline CDR1 is MGHRA and CDR2 YSYEKL. The V and J ends lost 1 base and 6 bases respectively, with 15 bases between them. CDR3 coding DNA: TGCGCCAGCAGCCAAGGCCAGGGGAGTTGGGATGGCTACACCTTC. Translated, it gives CASSQGQGSWDGYTF.

This chain connects TRBV4-1 to TRBJ2-7; D may be TRBD2 (6 bases). The V gene lost 0 bases and the J gene lost 3 bases, with 9 bases spanning the gap. CDR1 is MGHRA, CDR2 YSYEKL, per germline. The CDR3 is 14 amino acids. The CDR3 sequence: CASSQEGRGYEQYF. Written as DNA, the CDR3 is TGCGCCAGCAGCCAAGAAGGGCGGGGCTACGAGCAGTACTTC.

The chain links TRBV4-1 to TRBJ2-2; D is unresolved. The CDR3 has 14 residues. Germline values: CDR1 MGHRA, CDR2 YSYEKL. The V gene lost 0 bases and the J gene lost 5 bases, with 7 bases spanning the gap. The DNA for the CDR3 is TGCGCCAGCAGCCAAGATAGACAAACCGGGGAGCTGTTTTTT. Its protein is CASSQDRQTGELFF.

This clone has just one count. V gene TRBV4-3 combines with J gene TRBJ2-7; TRBD1 agrees at 9 bases. The V gene end was trimmed by 3 bases and the J gene end by 5 bases; junction bases not matched to a gene: 11. Germline V gives CDR1 LGHNA, CDR2 YSLEER. The CDR3 is 16 residues long. In DNA form, the CDR3 reads TGCGCCAGCAGCCAGGACAGGGGCCCTCTCCGAGACGAGCAGTACTTC. Amino acids: CASSQDRGPLRDEQYF.

The V gene is TRBV7-6, the J gene TRBJ2-7; 7 bases map to TRBD1. This CDR3 is 15 amino acids long. Unmatched junction bases numbered 10, after V lost 5 bases and J lost 3 bases. The germline CDR1 and CDR2 sequences are SGHVS and FNYEAQ. CDR3 coding DNA: TGTGCCAGCAGCATCGAGGCGACAGGGAGCTACGAGCAGTACTTC. Translated, it gives CASSIEATGSYEQYF.

This rearrangement joins TRBV19 to TRBJ1-5; 8 positions match TRBD1. The CDR3 extends over 15 amino acids. Germline V gives CDR1 LNHDA, CDR2 SQIVND (reference sequence). J gave up 5 bases and V 2 bases, and 5 bases lay outside the gene matches. The CDR3, as DNA: TGTGCCAGTAGTATATGGCAGGGGGCGGATCAGCCCCAGCATTTT. Protein sequence: CASSIWQGADQPQHF.

The J gene is TRBJ1-6, the V gene TRBV25-1; 10 bases are a match to TRBD1. Germline values: CDR1 MGHDK, CDR2 SYGVNS. This CDR3 comprises 15 residues. V shed 5 bases and J 8 bases; nucleotides not matched to a gene: 6. CDR3 coding DNA: TGTGCCAGCAGTAGCCACGGGACAGGGGATTCACCCCTCCACTTT. Amino acids: CASSSHGTGDSPLHF. The whole variable domain, filled in from reference TRBV25-1 and TRBJ1-6, reads EADIYQTPRYLVIGTGKKITLECSQTMGHDKMYWYQQDPGMELHLIHYSYGVNSTEKGDLSSESTVSRIRTEHFPLTLESARPSHTSQYLCASSSHGTGDSPLHFGNGTRLTVT.

A word on this clone: At one end the junction does not follow the germline gene, possibly because of a read error. The chain employs TRBV28 and TRBJ1-1, with a weak D call TRBD1 (5 bases). The CDR3 runs to 12 residues. Germline assignment: CDR1 MDHEN and CDR2 SYDVKM. CDR3 region: CASNSPGDVGLF. The CDR3 DNA follows: TGTGCCAGCAACTCCCCCGGGGACGTCGGTCTCTTT. Based on the CDR3 plus reference TRBV28 and TRBJ1-1, the full variable domain is DVKVTQSSRYLVKRTGEKVFLECVQDMDHENMFWYRQDPGLGLRLIYFSYDVKMKEKGDIPEGYSVSREKKERFSLILESASTNQTSMYLCASNSPGDVGLFGQGTRLTVV.

The V call is TRBV5-4, the J call TRBJ2-5; D gene unclear. The CDR3 totals 14 residues. Germline CDR1 is SGHNT and CDR2 is YYREEE (reference sequence). V lost 3 bases to trimming and J lost 1 base, with 10 bases between them. For the CDR3, the DNA is TGTGCCAGCAGCTCCGGCTTTTTCCAAGAGACCCAGTACTTC. Translating gives CASSSGFFQETQYF.

The chain recombines TRBV28 with TRBJ1-5; 9 positions agree with TRBD1. The CDR3 contains 14 residues. With V trimmed by 5 bases and J by 7 bases, 6 bases remained unmatched. Germline CDR1 MDHEN, CDR2 SYDVKM. DNA of the CDR3: TGTGCCAGCAGTGGGACAGGGATCTTCCAGCCCCAGCATTTT. Residues: CASSGTGIFQPQHF.

The chain uses TRBV6-1 and TRBJ2-7; D not certain. Germline assignment: CDR1 MNHNS and CDR2 SASEGT. The V end was cut by 2 bases, the J end by 0 bases, with 11 bases between. This CDR3 comprises 15 residues. The CDR3 protein is CASSEPGTYSYEQYF. Written as DNA, the CDR3 is TGTGCCAGCAGTGAACCCGGAACATACTCCTACGAGCAGTACTTC.

This clone was picked up one time. The chain links TRBV7-2 to TRBJ1-5; D is unclear. Deletions cut 1 base from V and 4 bases from J, with 11 bases between. In germline, CDR1 is SGHTA, CDR2 FQGNSA. CDR3 length: 15 amino acids. The CDR3 sequence: CASSLGEVGNQPQHF. CDR3 nucleotides: TGTGCCAGCAGCTTAGGCGAGGTGGGTAATCAGCCCCAGCATTTT.

The rearrangement joins TRBV27 to TRBJ1-2; 8 nucleotides agree with TRBD1. V shed 2 bases and J 6 bases; nucleotides not matched to a gene: 14. Germline V gene sequence: CDR1 MNHEY, CDR2 SMNVEV (reference sequence). This CDR3 has 17 residues. DNA of the CDR3: TGTGCCAGCAGTTTAACCCCCCCAGGGACAGGATTAAATGGCTACACCTTC. Amino acid sequence: CASSLTPPGTGLNGYTF.

This clone was seen once. The V gene is TRBV6-1, the J gene TRBJ1-3; D remains unclear. CDR3 length: 13 amino acids. V was pared by 7 bases and J by 2 bases, with 9 bases between. Germline V CDR1 and CDR2: MNHNS, SASEGT. DNA of the CDR3: TGTGCCAGCAAGGAAGTCACTGGAAACACCATATATTTT. As protein: CASKEVTGNTIYF.

This chain joins TRBV9 and TRBJ2-1; 9 positions match TRBD2. J lost 7 bases, V lost 0 bases, and 8 bases had no gene match. The CDR3 extends over 16 amino acids. CDR1 and CDR2 (germline): SGDLS, YYNGEE. The CDR3 DNA follows: TGTGCCAGCAGCGTAGACCTAGCGGGGATAGGGAATGAGCAGTTCTTC. This sequence encodes CASSVDLAGIGNEQFF.

Regarding this clone: This CDR3 is also generated by other DNA sequences in the sample. The rearrangement joins TRBV2 to TRBJ1-1; a possible D gene is TRBD1 (5 bases). Trimming took 0 bases from V and 1 from J, leaving 6 bases between them. CDR3 size: 14 residues. Germline loops: CDR1 SNHLY, CDR2 FYNNEI. The CDR3 sequence: CASSEAGTNTEAFF. The CDR3 coding sequence is TGTGCCAGCAGTGAAGCAGGGACGAACACTGAAGCTTTCTTT.

The J gene is TRBJ2-1, the V gene TRBV7-9; 9 bases are a match to TRBD1. V gave up 3 bases and J gave up 8 bases; unmatched junction bases: 8. This CDR3 comprises 15 residues. CDR1 and CDR2 from the germline V gene are SEHNR and FQNEAQ (reference sequence). The CDR3 loop reads CASSFRDRVIDEQFF. The CDR3 region has the DNA TGTGCCAGCAGCTTCCGGGACAGGGTTATCGATGAGCAGTTCTTC.

The rearrangement links TRBV15 to TRBJ2-7; tentative D call: TRBD1 (6 bases). Germline CDR1 and CDR2: LNHNV and YYDKDF (reference sequence). The CDR3 loop spans 14 amino acids. Trimming took off 5 bases at V and 2 bases at J, with 13 bases between the two ends. CDR3 region: CATSQTGVPYEQYF. The CDR3 bases are TGTGCCACCAGCCAGACAGGAGTCCCCTACGAGCAGTACTTC.

The V call is TRBV4-2, the J call TRBJ2-7; TRBD1 agrees at 7 bases. V shed 1 base, J shed 4 bases, and the junction held 4 bases outside the gene matches. This CDR3 region has 14 residues. Germline values: CDR1 LGHNA, CDR2 YNFKEQ. CDR3 DNA sequence: TGTGCCAGCAGCCAAGTAGAACAGGGGTACGAGCAGTACTTC. Its protein product is CASSQVEQGYEQYF.